This T cell receptor (beta chain) is drawn from a study of shared clonotypes between healthy human individuals. The table came from immunoSEQ multiplex PCR; TCRdb's copy has only in-frame clones and leaves some out. The sample carries some 2,500,000 clones, roughly 93% recorded once. Unmatched junction bases numbered 1, after V lost 0 bases and J lost 4 bases. Germline lookup yields CDR1 SGHVS and CDR2 FQNEAQ. The CDR3 runs 15 residues. The TCR was taken from a young man in good health. Some clones in this sample may be carry-over from other donors' samples. Sample: naive CD4+ T cells from PBMCs. The subset denotes: CD45RA+ positively selected. This chain uses TRBV7-8 with TRBJ1-5; TRBD1 aligns across 9 bases. The CDR3 is CASSLAGTGNQPQHF. In DNA form, the CDR3 reads TGTGCCAGCAGCTTAGCCGGGACAGGGAATCAGCCCCAGCATTTT.